The next 26 T cell receptor beta chains were all read from a single sample in a study of blood T cell repertoires in COVID-19. Using immunoSEQ multiplex PCR, the repertoire was profiled, and TCRdb retains in-frame clones only, with some absent. The data contain about 250,000 clones, about 91% of them singletons. Sequencing was performed on peripheral blood. The receptor source for this set is a woman in her twenties or thirties with COVID-19, enrolled during active disease.

The chain recombines TRBV5-8 with TRBJ1-3, with a weak D call TRBD1 (5 bases). This CDR3 is built from 16 residues. V lost 4 bases and J lost 3, with 17 bases in between. Germline V gene sequence: CDR1 SGHTS, CDR2 YDEGEE. The CDR3 loop is CASSPGAPMIGNTIYF. CDR3 coding DNA: TGTGCCAGCAGCCCTGGGGCCCCGATGATTGGAAACACCATATATTTT.

The rearrangement uses TRBV7-6 and TRBJ1-2, with 8 bases matching TRBD1. The V and J ends lost 4 bases and 3 bases, in that order; junction bases with no gene match: 7. The CDR3 consists of 15 residues. Germline CDR1 SGHVS, CDR2 FNYEAQ. Here the CDR3 DNA reads TGTGCCAGCAGCTCCCTCGGACAGGGCGACTATGGCTACACCTTC. Its translation is CASSSLGQGDYGYTF.

This sequence joins TRBV11-3 and TRBJ2-5; possibly TRBD1 for D (6 bases). V shed 5 bases and J shed 7 bases, with 17 bases lying between them. The CDR3 contains 14 residues. Per the germline V gene, CDR1 is SGHNT and CDR2 is YENEEA. The CDR3 spells CASSPLTGQRTQYF. CDR3 DNA: TGTGCCAGCAGCCCACTGACAGGTCAGCGGACCCAGTACTTC. The full variable domain, with the rest looked up from reference TRBV11-3 and TRBJ2-5, is EAGVVQSPRYKIIEKKQPVAFWCNPISGHNTLYWYLQNLGQGPELLIRYENEEAVDDSQLPKDRFSAERLKGVDSTLKIQPAELGDSAVYLCASSPLTGQRTQYFGPGTRLLVL.

V usage is TRBV9 and J usage is TRBJ2-1; D remains ambiguous. Germline V gene lookup returns CDR1 SGDLS and CDR2 YYNGEE. V lost 0 bases, J lost 6 bases, and 7 bases lay in between. This CDR3 comprises 13 residues. Here the CDR3 reads CASSVGTFNEQFF. The CDR3 DNA is TGTGCCAGCAGCGTAGGTACTTTCAATGAGCAGTTCTTC.

The chain carries TRBV9 and TRBJ2-1; D is uncertain. Per germline, CDR1 SGDLS and CDR2 YYNGEE. Deletions cut 3 bases from V and 15 bases from J, with 16 bases between. The CDR3 is made up of 12 amino acids. CDR3: CASSGPSGVAFF. The CDR3 nucleotides are TGTGCCAGCAGCGGACCTAGTGGCGTGGCGTTCTTC.

This sequence joins TRBV6-5 and TRBJ2-2; 7 bases fit TRBD2. The CDR3 is 15 residues long. The germline gives CDR1 MNHEY, CDR2 SVGAGI. The trim removed 10 bases at V and 3 bases at J, leaving 11 bases unmatched. The CDR3 here is CATKAGDDYTGELFF. Here the CDR3 DNA reads TGTGCCACGAAGGCGGGGGACGATTACACCGGGGAGCTGTTTTTT.

In regard to this clone: At the DNA level, this CDR3 is encoded by other sequences in the same sample as well. The genes are TRBV6-1 and TRBJ2-1; 7 bases are shared with TRBD2. The CDR3 is 15 amino acids. Germline CDR1 MNHNS, CDR2 SASEGT. The V and J ends lost 3 bases and 4 bases, in that order; junction bases with no gene match: 6. CDR3 in DNA: TGTGCCAGCAGTGAGGGGGGGGGTCGGTACAATGAGCAGTTCTTC. Amino acid sequence: CASSEGGGRYNEQFF.

The chain couples TRBV24-1 to TRBJ2-1; TRBD2 aligns across 11 bases. The V and J ends lost 9 bases and 4 bases, in that order; junction bases with no gene match: 7. The CDR3 contains 15 residues. CDR1 and CDR2 (germline): KGHDR, SFDVKD. DNA of the CDR3: TGTGCCACCTCCAGGGGGACTAGCGGATACAATGAGCAGTTCTTC. Its protein product is CATSRGTSGYNEQFF.

This sequence joins TRBV18 and TRBJ2-1, with 7 bases aligning to TRBD2. Germline CDR1 KGHSH, CDR2 LQKENI. The CDR3 sequence is 18 residues long. V lost 4 bases to trimming and J lost 1 base; unmatched junction nucleotides: 13. CDR3 residues: CASSRRAGAGPSYNEQFF. CDR3 sequence (DNA): TGTGCCAGCTCACGAAGGGCCGGAGCGGGACCATCCTACAATGAGCAGTTCTTC. Full variable domain (rest looked up from reference TRBV18 and TRBJ2-1): NAGVMQNPRHLVRRRGQEARLRCSPMKGHSHVYWYRQLPEEGLKFMVYLQKENIIDESGMPKERFSAEFPKEGPSILRIQQVVRGDSAAYFCASSRRAGAGPSYNEQFFGPGTRLTVL.

The CDR3 sequence is CASSHRGKSGNTIYF. The CDR3, as DNA: TGTGCCAGCAGCCACAGGGGAAAATCTGGAAACACCATATATTTT. The chain is built from TRBV6-5 and TRBJ1-3, with 7 bases identical to TRBD1. There are 15 residues in the CDR3. Germline V CDR1 and CDR2: MNHEY, SVGAGI. J gave up 1 base and V 6 bases, and 6 bases lay outside the gene matches.

In this sample, this clone turned up a few times. V is TRBV18 and J is TRBJ2-1; 10 bases are shared with TRBD2. Germline V lookup: CDR1 KGHSH, CDR2 LQKENI. The CDR3 extends over 21 amino acids. V was pared by 2 bases and J by 0 bases, with 16 bases of the junction left unmatched. The CDR3 protein is CASSPRRAPGLAFSSYNEQFF. The CDR3 DNA reads TGTGCCAGCTCACCAAGAAGGGCCCCGGGACTAGCGTTTAGCTCCTACAATGAGCAGTTCTTC.

The chain couples TRBV28 to TRBJ1-6, with 9 positions matching TRBD1. The CDR3 length is 17 residues. J gave up 10 bases and V 3 bases, and 13 bases lay outside the gene matches. The germline V gene encodes CDR1 MDHEN and CDR2 SYDVKM. Here the CDR3 DNA reads TGTGCCAGCAGTTTGGACAGGGGAAAGGGTTGGGAATCACCCCTCCACTTT. Translated, it gives CASSLDRGKGWESPLHF.

This sequence joins TRBV7-8 and TRBJ2-1, with a possible D match to TRBD1 (6 bases). Looked up from germline, CDR1 is SGHVS and CDR2 is FQNEAQ. The CDR3 covers 17 residues. The ends were cut back, 1 base at V and 9 bases at J, with 22 bases in the middle. The CDR3 DNA follows: TGTGCCAGCAGCTTAGGACGAAGTGGGGGCCAGCGGCCTGAGCAGTTCTTC. Its protein is CASSLGRSGGQRPEQFF.

The chain links TRBV4-3 to TRBJ1-4; TRBD1 agrees at 10 bases. This CDR3 spans 15 amino acids. With V trimmed by 2 bases and J by 7 bases, 4 bases remained unmatched. The germline gives CDR1 LGHNA, CDR2 YSLEER. CDR3 sequence reads: CASSQQTGGLEKLFF. The CDR3, as DNA: TGCGCCAGCAGCCAACAGACAGGGGGCCTTGAAAAACTGTTTTTT.

V usage is TRBV6-2 or TRBV6-3 and J usage is TRBJ2-7; 9 nucleotides agree with TRBD2. The V and J ends lost 5 bases and 12 bases, in that order; junction bases with no gene match: 5. The CDR3 loop spans 11 amino acids. Germline V gives CDR1 MNHEY, CDR2 SVGEGT. The CDR3 region is CASSRRTSVYF. CDR3 sequence (DNA): TGTGCCAGCAGTCGTCGGACTAGCGTGTACTTC.

The chain links TRBV11-2 to TRBJ2-5, with D possibly TRBD2 on 7 matching bases. The CDR3 contains 15 residues. V lost 2 bases, J lost 4 bases, and 14 bases lay in between. The germline V gene encodes CDR1 SGHAT and CDR2 FQNNGV. CDR3 protein: CASSLIRGAAETQYF. CDR3 nucleotides: TGTGCCAGCAGCTTAATTCGGGGGGCCGCAGAGACCCAGTACTTC.

The chain has TRBV6-2 or TRBV6-3 and TRBJ1-5; D might be TRBD1 (5 bases). The V gene's germline CDR1 is MNHEY and CDR2 SVGEGT. V was pared by 5 bases and J by 5 bases, with 10 bases between. This CDR3 has 13 amino acids. Here the CDR3 DNA reads TGTGCCAGCAGTCAGGGACTAGATCAGCCCCAGCATTTT. Protein sequence: CASSQGLDQPQHF.

This chain uses TRBV2 with TRBJ2-1, with 12 bases aligning to TRBD2. Germline lookup yields CDR1 SNHLY and CDR2 FYNNEI. The CDR3 extends over 14 amino acids. Trimming cost V 5 bases and J 9 bases; bases outside gene matches: 5. CDR3 loop: CASSPSGRGGEQFF. The CDR3 nucleotides read TGTGCCAGCAGTCCTAGCGGGAGGGGAGGTGAGCAGTTCTTC.

The chain combines TRBV28 with TRBJ1-1, with TRBD1 as a possible D gene (6 bases). V dropped 5 bases and J dropped 0 bases, with 19 bases sitting between them. This CDR3 is built from 17 residues. CDR1 and CDR2 from the germline V gene are MDHEN and SYDVKM. The CDR3 nucleotides are TGTGCCAGCAGTCCCTATAGGGTGAACAGGGTGAACACTGAAGCTTTCTTT. It encodes CASSPYRVNRVNTEAFF.

The genes are TRBV14 and TRBJ1-2; 9 nucleotides match TRBD1. V shed 0 bases and J 4 bases; nucleotides not matched to a gene: 3. Germline lookup yields CDR1 SGHDN and CDR2 FVKESK. The length of the CDR3 is 15 residues. CDR3 amino acids: CASSQDVGQGYGYTF. As DNA, the CDR3 is TGTGCCAGCAGCCAAGATGTGGGACAGGGCTATGGCTACACCTTC.

The chain joins TRBV7-8 to TRBJ2-3; TRBD2 matches 10 bases. V dropped 3 bases and J dropped 6; count of bases not matched to a gene: 6. CDR3 size: 15 residues. The germline V gene encodes CDR1 SGHVS and CDR2 FQNEAQ. DNA for the CDR3: TGTGCCAGCAGCTTTGAGCGGGGGGGCCGGGATACGCAGTATTTT. Its protein product is CASSFERGGRDTQYF. The complete variable domain, with remaining parts taken from reference TRBV7-8 and TRBJ2-3, reads GAGVSQSPRYKVAKRGQDVALRCDPISGHVSLFWYQQALGQGPEFLTYFQNEAQLDKSGLPSDRFFAERPEGSVSTLKIQRTQQEDSAVYLCASSFERGGRDTQYFGPGTRLTVL.

The CDR3 region has the DNA TGTGCCAGCAGTTTCACAGGGGGAAACACCATATATTTT. As protein: CASSFTGGNTIYF. The J gene is TRBJ1-3, the V gene TRBV27, with a tentative D call TRBD1 (6 bases). V dropped 3 bases and J dropped 4 bases, with 7 bases sitting between them. The CDR3 has 13 residues. CDR1 MNHEY and CDR2 SMNVEV come from the germline V gene (reference sequence).

The V and J genes are TRBV6-5 and TRBJ1-1, with D tentatively TRBD1 (5 bases). The CDR3 consists of 15 residues. Between the trimmed V and J ends, which lost 5 bases and 0 bases, there was a span of 13 bases. Germline V gene data show CDR1 as MNHEY and CDR2 as SVGAGI. The CDR3 sequence: CASSLITGLNTEAFF. The CDR3 DNA reads TGTGCCAGCAGTCTAATTACAGGACTGAACACTGAAGCTTTCTTT.

This clone occurred once. The V gene is TRBV24-1, the J gene TRBJ1-5; possibly TRBD1 for D (5 bases). CDR1 is KGHDR, CDR2 SFDVKD, per germline. V was clipped by 2 bases and J by 2 bases, with 12 bases between them. CDR3 length: 16 residues. CDR3 in amino acids: CATSDSGTSGNQPQHF. CDR3 DNA: TGTGCCACCAGTGATTCTGGGACTAGTGGCAATCAGCCCCAGCATTTT.

The chain employs TRBV11-2 and TRBJ1-2, with 9 bases that match TRBD1. Germline values: CDR1 SGHAT, CDR2 FQNNGV. There are 12 residues in the CDR3. V lost 11 bases to trimming and J lost 6 bases; unmatched junction nucleotides: 7. CDR3 region: CAGRDRENGYTF. The CDR3 DNA reads as TGTGCCGGCCGGGACAGGGAGAATGGCTACACCTTC.

This chain uses TRBV5-1 with TRBJ1-2; D is uncertain. This CDR3 contains 15 residues. Germline-derived CDR1 and CDR2 are SGHRS and YFSETQ. The V and J ends lost 4 bases and 4 bases respectively, with 17 bases between them. The CDR3 is CASSPDVGGTYGYTF. The CDR3 coding sequence is TGCGCCAGCAGCCCCGATGTAGGAGGTACCTATGGCTACACCTTC. Variable domain in full (rest from reference TRBV5-1 and TRBJ1-2): KAGVTQTPRYLIKTRGQQVTLSCSPISGHRSVSWYQQTPGQGLQFLFEYFSETQRNKGNFPGRFSGRQFSNSRSEMNVSTLELGDSALYLCASSPDVGGTYGYTFGSGTRLTVV.